This is a list of T cell receptor beta chains from one sample in a study of cytomegalovirus exposure and HLA in healthy donors. Using immunoSEQ multiplex PCR, the repertoire was profiled, and TCRdb retains in-frame clones only, with some absent. The sample holds 150,000 to 200,000 clones, about 81% seen once. The sample consisted of PBMCs. The receptors here all came from a man aged 18 to 35 in good health and CMV-seronegative. Each CDR3 is given with its conserved first and last residue. Each record gives: D gene, J gene, V gene, clone size, CDR3 length, CDR3 DNA, CDR3 protein. A D gene is named only where the DNA matches it firmly. Size is omitted from some rows. Given values are once, few, many or a class for expanded clones.

D gene: NA
J gene: TRBJ1-2
V gene: TRBV11-2
clone size: NA
CDR3 length: 14
CDR3 DNA: TGTGCCAGCAGCTTGACAGGAGCTAACTATGGCTACACCTTC
CDR3 protein: CASSLTGANYGYTF

D gene: TRBD1
J gene: TRBJ2-7
V gene: TRBV12-5
clone size: NA
CDR3 length: 14
CDR3 DNA: TGTGCTAGTGTTCGAGGGACAGACTTGGGGGAGCAGTACTTC
CDR3 protein: CASVRGTDLGEQYF

D gene: TRBD2
J gene: TRBJ2-4
V gene: TRBV18
clone size: once
CDR3 length: 17
CDR3 DNA: TGTGCCAGCTCACCAGCAACAGGGCGGGGGGTCAAAAACATTCAGTACTTC
CDR3 protein: CASSPATGRGVKNIQYF

D gene: TRBD1
J gene: TRBJ1-4
V gene: TRBV9
clone size: NA
CDR3 length: 18
CDR3 DNA: TGTGCCAGCAGCGTAGGGGACAGGGGTGGAGGAACTAATGAAAAACTGTTTTTT
CDR3 protein: CASSVGDRGGGTNEKLFF

D gene: TRBD2
J gene: TRBJ2-1
V gene: TRBV5-4
clone size: NA
CDR3 length: 15
CDR3 DNA: TGTGCCAGCAGCTTGGGTAGCGGGAGAGATAATGAGCAGTTCTTC
CDR3 protein: CASSLGSGRDNEQFF

D gene: NA
J gene: TRBJ2-3
V gene: TRBV5-4
clone size: once
CDR3 length: 14
CDR3 DNA: TGTGCCAGCAGCAAGAGGGGGGGCCGGGATACGCAGTATTTT
CDR3 protein: CASSKRGGRDTQYF

D gene: TRBD1
J gene: TRBJ1-4
V gene: TRBV2
clone size: NA
CDR3 length: 14
CDR3 DNA: TGTGCCAGCATTCCTGACAGGGGTACCGAAAAACTGTTTTTT
CDR3 protein: CASIPDRGTEKLFF

D gene: NA
J gene: TRBJ1-1
V gene: TRBV28
clone size: NA
CDR3 length: 12
CDR3 DNA: TGTGCCAGTGGAGGATTGAACACTGAAGCTTTCTTT
CDR3 protein: CASGGLNTEAFF

D gene: TRBD1
J gene: TRBJ1-5
V gene: TRBV27
clone size: few
CDR3 length: 14
CDR3 DNA: TGTGCCAGCAGTCAGGGACAGGGTAATCAGCCCCAGCATTTT
CDR3 protein: CASSQGQGNQPQHF

D gene: NA
J gene: TRBJ1-1
V gene: TRBV7-2
clone size: few
CDR3 length: 15
CDR3 DNA: TGTGCCAGCAGCCTAAACGCAGGTCGGGGGACTGAAGCTTTCTTT
CDR3 protein: CASSLNAGRGTEAFF

D gene: NA
J gene: TRBJ2-5
V gene: TRBV19
clone size: NA
CDR3 length: 14
CDR3 DNA: TGTGCCAGTAGTATCGAGGCCTTCCAAGAGACCCAGTACTTC
CDR3 protein: CASSIEAFQETQYF

D gene: TRBD1
J gene: TRBJ1-2
V gene: TRBV27
clone size: NA
CDR3 length: 13
CDR3 DNA: TGTGCCAGCAGTTACCGGACAGGGGCCGGCTACACCTTC
CDR3 protein: CASSYRTGAGYTF

D gene: TRBD1
J gene: TRBJ1-2
V gene: TRBV29-1
clone size: once
CDR3 length: 16
CDR3 DNA: TGCAGCGTTGTGATCCCTAGACAGGGGAATGCCTATGGCTACACCTTC
CDR3 protein: CSVVIPRQGNAYGYTF

D gene: NA
J gene: TRBJ2-7
V gene: TRBV14
clone size: NA
CDR3 length: 15
CDR3 DNA: TGTGCCAGCAGCCAAGATAGGCGGCGGTTCTACGAGCAGTACTTC
CDR3 protein: CASSQDRRRFYEQYF

D gene: TRBD2
J gene: TRBJ2-5
V gene: TRBV10-2
clone size: NA
CDR3 length: 18
CDR3 DNA: TGCGCCAGCAGTGAGTCGACGATAACTAGCGGGGCAGAGGAGACCCAGTACTTC
CDR3 protein: CASSESTITSGAEETQYF

D gene: NA
J gene: TRBJ2-7
V gene: TRBV7-8
clone size: NA
CDR3 length: 14
CDR3 DNA: TGTGCCAGCAGCCGGACGGAGGACGTCCACGAGCAGTACTTC
CDR3 protein: CASSRTEDVHEQYF

D gene: NA
J gene: TRBJ2-5
V gene: TRBV20-1
clone size: NA
CDR3 length: 11
CDR3 DNA: TGCAGTGCTAGACAGCAAGAGACCCAGTACTTC
CDR3 protein: CSARQQETQYF

D gene: NA
J gene: TRBJ2-7
V gene: TRBV6-5
clone size: NA
CDR3 length: 14
CDR3 DNA: TGTGCCAGCAGTCCCACCTTCCACAGATACGAGCAGTACTTC
CDR3 protein: CASSPTFHRYEQYF

D gene: TRBD1
J gene: TRBJ2-7
V gene: TRBV6-5
clone size: NA
CDR3 length: 16
CDR3 DNA: TGTGCCAGCAGTTACTCTGGGGGACAGGGAGGATACGAGCAGTACTTC
CDR3 protein: CASSYSGGQGGYEQYF

D gene: TRBD1
J gene: TRBJ1-1
V gene: TRBV7-9
clone size: NA
CDR3 length: 16
CDR3 DNA: TGTTCCAGCAGCTATCCGGGACAGGGGGCGGACACTGAAGCTTTCTTT
CDR3 protein: CSSSYPGQGADTEAFF

D gene: TRBD1
J gene: TRBJ2-7
V gene: TRBV12-5
clone size: NA
CDR3 length: 16
CDR3 DNA: TGTGCTAGTGGTTTGGGTGACCCGGGACAGGGCTTCGAGCAGTACTTC
CDR3 protein: CASGLGDPGQGFEQYF

D gene: TRBD2
J gene: TRBJ2-5
V gene: TRBV15
clone size: NA
CDR3 length: 14
CDR3 DNA: TGTGCCACCAGCGGCCTGACTAGCGGTGAGACCCAGTACTTC
CDR3 protein: CATSGLTSGETQYF

D gene: NA
J gene: TRBJ2-1
V gene: TRBV25-1
clone size: NA
CDR3 length: 14
CDR3 DNA: TGTGCCAGCAGTGAATATTTCCACAACAATGAGCAGTTCTTC
CDR3 protein: CASSEYFHNNEQFF

D gene: TRBD1
J gene: TRBJ1-4
V gene: TRBV5-1
clone size: NA
CDR3 length: 15
CDR3 DNA: TGCGCCAGCAGCTACGGGACAGGGTATAATGAAAAACTGTTTTTT
CDR3 protein: CASSYGTGYNEKLFF

D gene: TRBD1
J gene: TRBJ2-7
V gene: TRBV4-1
clone size: NA
CDR3 length: 14
CDR3 DNA: TGCGCCAGCAGCCACGCGACAGGGAACTACGAGCAGTACTTC
CDR3 protein: CASSHATGNYEQYF

D gene: NA
J gene: TRBJ1-2
V gene: TRBV6-1
clone size: NA
CDR3 length: 13
CDR3 DNA: TGTGCCAGCACACCGACCGTCCAGGGCGGCTACACCTTC
CDR3 protein: CASTPTVQGGYTF

D gene: TRBD1
J gene: TRBJ1-2
V gene: TRBV6-1
clone size: NA
CDR3 length: 18
CDR3 DNA: TGTGCCAGCAGTGGGTACCCGGGACAGGGGGATGGAGGCTATGGCTACACCTTC
CDR3 protein: CASSGYPGQGDGGYGYTF

D gene: TRBD1
J gene: TRBJ2-5
V gene: TRBV5-1
clone size: NA
CDR3 length: 13
CDR3 DNA: TGCGCCAGCGGGGACAGGGACCAAGAGACCCAGTACTTC
CDR3 protein: CASGDRDQETQYF

D gene: TRBD2
J gene: TRBJ2-5
V gene: TRBV7-9
clone size: NA
CDR3 length: 16
CDR3 DNA: TGTGCCAGCAGGTTTATGGCGGGACTAGGGCAAGAGACCCAGTACTTC
CDR3 protein: CASRFMAGLGQETQYF

D gene: NA
J gene: TRBJ1-5
V gene: TRBV6-6
clone size: once
CDR3 length: 14
CDR3 DNA: TGTGCCAGCAGTTACTCTCCCAGAAATCAGCCCCAGCATTTT
CDR3 protein: CASSYSPRNQPQHF

D gene: NA
J gene: TRBJ2-3
V gene: TRBV27
clone size: NA
CDR3 length: 16
CDR3 DNA: TGTGCCAGCACCGCTGGTTGGGGGCCAAGCACAGATACGCAGTATTTT
CDR3 protein: CASTAGWGPSTDTQYF

D gene: TRBD1
J gene: TRBJ1-4
V gene: TRBV6-4
clone size: NA
CDR3 length: 15
CDR3 DNA: TGTGCCAGCAGTCGGACAGGGGATGGAAATGAAAAACTGTTTTTT
CDR3 protein: CASSRTGDGNEKLFF

D gene: NA
J gene: TRBJ1-4
V gene: TRBV21-1
clone size: once
CDR3 length: 20
CDR3 DNA: TGTGCCAGCAGCAAAATAGGCCAGAGGCGACAGGGGGAGGCTAATGAAAAACTGTTTTTT
CDR3 protein: CASSKIGQRRQGEANEKLFF

D gene: TRBD1
J gene: TRBJ1-1
V gene: TRBV27
clone size: NA
CDR3 length: 13
CDR3 DNA: TGTGCCAGCGGACAGGGATTTGGCACTGAAGCTTTCTTT
CDR3 protein: CASGQGFGTEAFF

D gene: TRBD1
J gene: TRBJ1-4
V gene: TRBV7-9
clone size: few
CDR3 length: 16
CDR3 DNA: TGTTCCAGCAGCTTAGCCACCCGACAGGGGGCTGAAAAACTGTTTTTT
CDR3 protein: CSSSLATRQGAEKLFF

D gene: TRBD2
J gene: TRBJ2-7
V gene: TRBV18
clone size: NA
CDR3 length: 18
CDR3 DNA: TGTGCCAGCTCACCACCGGTGGGGAGGGCGGATCTATCCTACGAGCAGTACTTC
CDR3 protein: CASSPPVGRADLSYEQYF

D gene: NA
J gene: TRBJ2-1
V gene: TRBV18
clone size: NA
CDR3 length: 14
CDR3 DNA: TGTGCCAGCTCACCTACAGGGTTCGGCAATGAGCAGTTCTTC
CDR3 protein: CASSPTGFGNEQFF

D gene: TRBD1
J gene: TRBJ2-2
V gene: TRBV9
clone size: NA
CDR3 length: 16
CDR3 DNA: TGTGCCAGCAGCGTCTCCGGGACAGGGTACACCGGGGAGCTGTTTTTT
CDR3 protein: CASSVSGTGYTGELFF

D gene: NA
J gene: TRBJ1-5
V gene: TRBV4-3
clone size: few
CDR3 length: 14
CDR3 DNA: TGCGCCAGCAGCCAAGACAGGGAGGATCAGCCCCAGCATTTT
CDR3 protein: CASSQDREDQPQHF

D gene: TRBD1
J gene: TRBJ1-2
V gene: TRBV4-1
clone size: NA
CDR3 length: 15
CDR3 DNA: TGCGCCAGCAGCCAAGCAGGGGGCCAGCCCTATGGCTACACCTTC
CDR3 protein: CASSQAGGQPYGYTF

D gene: TRBD1
J gene: TRBJ2-3
V gene: TRBV6-1
clone size: NA
CDR3 length: 13
CDR3 DNA: TGTGCCAGTGAGGGACAGCCCACAGATACGCAGTATTTT
CDR3 protein: CASEGQPTDTQYF

D gene: NA
J gene: TRBJ2-1
V gene: TRBV27
clone size: NA
CDR3 length: 14
CDR3 DNA: TGTGCCAGCACGGCGGGGGCTTCAACAAATGAGCAGTTCTTC
CDR3 protein: CASTAGASTNEQFF

D gene: NA
J gene: TRBJ1-5
V gene: TRBV19
clone size: NA
CDR3 length: 14
CDR3 DNA: TGTGCCAGTAGTGAGGGGGACGCCAATCAGCCCCAGCATTTT
CDR3 protein: CASSEGDANQPQHF

D gene: TRBD1
J gene: TRBJ1-6
V gene: TRBV5-1
clone size: NA
CDR3 length: 15
CDR3 DNA: TGCGCCAGCAGCCCAGTTGAAGGGGGCAATTCACCCCTCCACTTT
CDR3 protein: CASSPVEGGNSPLHF

D gene: NA
J gene: TRBJ2-7
V gene: TRBV16
clone size: NA
CDR3 length: 15
CDR3 DNA: TGTGCCAGCAGCCAAGTATTCAGGGGCGATTACGAGCAGTACTTC
CDR3 protein: CASSQVFRGDYEQYF

D gene: NA
J gene: TRBJ1-1
V gene: TRBV29-1
clone size: once
CDR3 length: 14
CDR3 DNA: TGCAGCGCACGTGATGGCGGCGTGAACACTGAAGCTTTCTTT
CDR3 protein: CSARDGGVNTEAFF

D gene: NA
J gene: TRBJ1-5
V gene: TRBV27
clone size: NA
CDR3 length: 16
CDR3 DNA: TGTGCCAGCAGCTCTCGCGGGGGGCGAGGCAATCAGCCCCAGCATTTT
CDR3 protein: CASSSRGGRGNQPQHF

D gene: TRBD1
J gene: TRBJ1-5
V gene: TRBV7-9
clone size: NA
CDR3 length: 18
CDR3 DNA: TGTGCCAGCAGCTCCTGGACAGGGGGTGATTATGGCAATCAGCCCCAGCATTTT
CDR3 protein: CASSSWTGGDYGNQPQHF

D gene: TRBD2
J gene: TRBJ2-7
V gene: TRBV27
clone size: NA
CDR3 length: 14
CDR3 DNA: TGTGCCAGCAGCTGGGGCGGGGGTTTCTACGAGCAGTACTTC
CDR3 protein: CASSWGGGFYEQYF

D gene: NA
J gene: TRBJ2-7
V gene: TRBV7-2
clone size: NA
CDR3 length: 11
CDR3 DNA: TGTGCCAGCAGCTCAGACTACGAGCAGTACTTC
CDR3 protein: CASSSDYEQYF

D gene: NA
J gene: TRBJ2-1
V gene: TRBV7-3
clone size: NA
CDR3 length: 16
CDR3 DNA: TGTGCCAGCAGCTTACATGCGGCTAGCACCTACAATGAGCAGTTCTTC
CDR3 protein: CASSLHAASTYNEQFF

D gene: TRBD1
J gene: TRBJ2-7
V gene: TRBV6-5
clone size: NA
CDR3 length: 14
CDR3 DNA: TGTGCCAGCAGTTCAGGGGGCCTGGCCTACGAGCAGTACTTC
CDR3 protein: CASSSGGLAYEQYF

D gene: NA
J gene: TRBJ1-1
V gene: TRBV19
clone size: NA
CDR3 length: 10
CDR3 DNA: TGTGCCAGTGGGGGCTCTGAAGCTTTCTTT
CDR3 protein: CASGGSEAFF

D gene: NA
J gene: TRBJ1-3
V gene: TRBV11-2
clone size: NA
CDR3 length: 12
CDR3 DNA: TGTGCCAGCAGCTTATATGGAAACACCATATATTTT
CDR3 protein: CASSLYGNTIYF

D gene: TRBD1
J gene: TRBJ2-3
V gene: TRBV18
clone size: NA
CDR3 length: 14
CDR3 DNA: TGTGCCAGCTCCCAGACAGGGGGCACAGATACGCAGTATTTT
CDR3 protein: CASSQTGGTDTQYF

D gene: TRBD1
J gene: TRBJ1-6
V gene: TRBV5-8
clone size: NA
CDR3 length: 14
CDR3 DNA: TGTGCCAGCAGCTTGGGACAGGGCCGTTCACCCCTCCACTTT
CDR3 protein: CASSLGQGRSPLHF

D gene: TRBD1
J gene: TRBJ1-2
V gene: TRBV4-3
clone size: NA
CDR3 length: 17
CDR3 DNA: TGCGCCAGCAGCCAAGACCACCGTTGGACAGGGGGTGATGGCTACACCTTC
CDR3 protein: CASSQDHRWTGGDGYTF

D gene: TRBD1
J gene: TRBJ1-3
V gene: TRBV18
clone size: NA
CDR3 length: 15
CDR3 DNA: TGTGCCAGCTCACCGGGGACAGGGAGTGGAAACACCATATATTTT
CDR3 protein: CASSPGTGSGNTIYF